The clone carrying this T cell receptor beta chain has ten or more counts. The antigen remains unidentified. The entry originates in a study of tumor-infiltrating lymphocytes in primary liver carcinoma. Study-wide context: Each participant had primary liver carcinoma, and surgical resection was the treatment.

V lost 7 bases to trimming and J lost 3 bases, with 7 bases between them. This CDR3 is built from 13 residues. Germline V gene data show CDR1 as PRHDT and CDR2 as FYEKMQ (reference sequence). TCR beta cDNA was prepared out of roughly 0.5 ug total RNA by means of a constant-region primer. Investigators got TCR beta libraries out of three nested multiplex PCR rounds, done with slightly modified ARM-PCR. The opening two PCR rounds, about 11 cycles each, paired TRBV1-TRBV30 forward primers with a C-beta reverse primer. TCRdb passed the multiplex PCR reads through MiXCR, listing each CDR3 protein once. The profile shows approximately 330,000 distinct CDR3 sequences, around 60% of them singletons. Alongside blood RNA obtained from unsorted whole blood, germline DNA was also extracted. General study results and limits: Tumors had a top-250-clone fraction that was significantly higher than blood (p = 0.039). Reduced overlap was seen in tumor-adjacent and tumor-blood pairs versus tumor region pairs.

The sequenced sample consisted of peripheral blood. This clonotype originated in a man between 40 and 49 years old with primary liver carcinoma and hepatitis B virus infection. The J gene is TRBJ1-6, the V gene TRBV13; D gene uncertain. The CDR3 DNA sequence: TGTGCCAGCACTTCCGTCTATAATTCACCCCTCCACTTT. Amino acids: CASTSVYNSPLHF.